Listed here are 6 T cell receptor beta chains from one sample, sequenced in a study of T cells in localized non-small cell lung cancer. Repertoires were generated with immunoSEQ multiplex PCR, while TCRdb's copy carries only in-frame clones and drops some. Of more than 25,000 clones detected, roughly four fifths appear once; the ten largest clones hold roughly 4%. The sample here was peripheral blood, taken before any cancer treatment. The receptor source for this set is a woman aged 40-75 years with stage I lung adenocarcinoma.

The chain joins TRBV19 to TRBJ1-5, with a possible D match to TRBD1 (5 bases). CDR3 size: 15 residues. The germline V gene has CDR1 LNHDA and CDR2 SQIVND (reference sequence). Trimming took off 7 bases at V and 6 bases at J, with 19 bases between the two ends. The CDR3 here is CASNIPGQGVQPQHF. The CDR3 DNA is TGTGCCAGTAATATTCCTGGTCAAGGGGTTCAGCCCCAGCATTTT.

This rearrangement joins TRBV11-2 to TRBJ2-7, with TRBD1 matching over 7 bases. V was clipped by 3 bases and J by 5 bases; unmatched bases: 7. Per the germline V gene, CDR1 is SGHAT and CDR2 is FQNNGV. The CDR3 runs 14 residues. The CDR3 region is CASSFDREIHEQYF. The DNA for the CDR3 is TGTGCCAGCAGCTTCGACAGGGAAATACACGAGCAGTACTTC.

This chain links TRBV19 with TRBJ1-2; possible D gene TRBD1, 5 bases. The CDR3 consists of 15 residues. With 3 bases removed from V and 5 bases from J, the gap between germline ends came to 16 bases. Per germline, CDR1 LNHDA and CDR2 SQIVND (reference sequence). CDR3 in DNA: TGTGCCAGTAGTATTTCTGGGGGTAGGGCTTATGGCTACACCTTC. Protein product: CASSISGGRAYGYTF.

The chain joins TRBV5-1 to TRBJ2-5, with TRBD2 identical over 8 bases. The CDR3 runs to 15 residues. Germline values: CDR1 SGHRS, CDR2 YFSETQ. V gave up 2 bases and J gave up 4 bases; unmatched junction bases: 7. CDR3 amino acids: CASSFGGGLAETQYF. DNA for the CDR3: TGCGCCAGCAGCTTCGGCGGGGGGTTGGCAGAGACCCAGTACTTC.

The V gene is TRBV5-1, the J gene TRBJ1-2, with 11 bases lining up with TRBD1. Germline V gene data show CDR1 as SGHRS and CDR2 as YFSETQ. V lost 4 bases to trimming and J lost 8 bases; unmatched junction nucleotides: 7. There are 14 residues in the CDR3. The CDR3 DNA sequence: TGCGCCAGCAGCCCGGGACAGGGGGTTGGAGGCTACACCTTC. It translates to CASSPGQGVGGYTF.

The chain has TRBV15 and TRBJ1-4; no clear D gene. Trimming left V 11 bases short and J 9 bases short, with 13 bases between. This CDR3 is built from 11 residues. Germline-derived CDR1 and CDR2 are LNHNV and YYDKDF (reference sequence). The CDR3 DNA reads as TGTGCCGTGGAGGGAAAGCAAAAACTGTTTTTT. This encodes CAVEGKQKLFF.